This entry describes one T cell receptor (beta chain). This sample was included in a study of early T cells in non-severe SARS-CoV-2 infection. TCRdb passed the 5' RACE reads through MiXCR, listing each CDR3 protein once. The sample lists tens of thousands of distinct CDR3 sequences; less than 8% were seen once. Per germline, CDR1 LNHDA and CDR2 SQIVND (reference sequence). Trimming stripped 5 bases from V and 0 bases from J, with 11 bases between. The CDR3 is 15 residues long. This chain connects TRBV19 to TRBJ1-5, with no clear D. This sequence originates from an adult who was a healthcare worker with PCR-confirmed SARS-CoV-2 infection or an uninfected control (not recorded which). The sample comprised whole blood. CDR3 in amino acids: CASSPNMNSNQPQHF. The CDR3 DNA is TGTGCCAGTAGTCCGAACATGAATAGCAATCAGCCCCAGCATTTT.